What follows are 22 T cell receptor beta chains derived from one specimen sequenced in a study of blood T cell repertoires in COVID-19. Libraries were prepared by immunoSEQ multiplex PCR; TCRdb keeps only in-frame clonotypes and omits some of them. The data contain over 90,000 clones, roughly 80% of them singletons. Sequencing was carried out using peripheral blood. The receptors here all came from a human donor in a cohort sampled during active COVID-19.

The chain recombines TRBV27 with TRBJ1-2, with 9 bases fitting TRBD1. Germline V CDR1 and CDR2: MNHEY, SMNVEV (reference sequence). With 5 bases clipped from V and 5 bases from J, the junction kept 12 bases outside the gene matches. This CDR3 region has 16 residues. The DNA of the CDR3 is TGTGCCAGCAGTACCTCATGGGACAGGGCGATTTATGGCTACACCTTC. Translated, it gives CASSTSWDRAIYGYTF.

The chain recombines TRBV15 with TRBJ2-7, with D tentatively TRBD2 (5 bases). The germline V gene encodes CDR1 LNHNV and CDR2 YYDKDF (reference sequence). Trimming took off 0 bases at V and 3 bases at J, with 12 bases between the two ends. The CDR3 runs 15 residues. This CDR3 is CATSRDPARGYEQYF. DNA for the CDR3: TGTGCCACCAGCAGAGATCCGGCCCGGGGCTACGAGCAGTACTTC. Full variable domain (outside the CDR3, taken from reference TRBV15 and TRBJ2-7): DAMVIQNPRYQVTQFGKPVTLSCSQTLNHNVMYWYQQKSSQAPKLLFHYYDKDFNNEADTPDNFQSRRPNTSFCFLDIRSPGLGDTAMYLCATSRDPARGYEQYFGPGTRLTVT.

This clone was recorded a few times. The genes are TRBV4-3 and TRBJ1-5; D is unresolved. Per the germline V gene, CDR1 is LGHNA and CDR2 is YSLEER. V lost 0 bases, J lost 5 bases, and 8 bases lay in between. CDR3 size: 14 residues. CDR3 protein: CASSQDRQDQPQHF. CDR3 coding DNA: TGCGCCAGCAGCCAAGATAGGCAGGATCAGCCCCAGCATTTT.

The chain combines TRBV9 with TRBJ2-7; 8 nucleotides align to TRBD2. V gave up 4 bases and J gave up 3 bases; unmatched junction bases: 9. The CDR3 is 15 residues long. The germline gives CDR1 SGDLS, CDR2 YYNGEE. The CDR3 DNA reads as TGTGCCAGCAGCCACTCCGGGACTAGGGTCTACGAGCAGTACTTC. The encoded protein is CASSHSGTRVYEQYF.

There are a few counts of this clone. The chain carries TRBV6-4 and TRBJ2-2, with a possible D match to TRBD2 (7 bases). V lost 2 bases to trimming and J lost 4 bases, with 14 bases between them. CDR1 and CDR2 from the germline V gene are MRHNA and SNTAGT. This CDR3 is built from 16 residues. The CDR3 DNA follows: TGTGCCAGCAGTGACGGCGGGGGCCCCGGCACCGGGGAGCTGTTTTTT. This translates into CASSDGGGPGTGELFF.

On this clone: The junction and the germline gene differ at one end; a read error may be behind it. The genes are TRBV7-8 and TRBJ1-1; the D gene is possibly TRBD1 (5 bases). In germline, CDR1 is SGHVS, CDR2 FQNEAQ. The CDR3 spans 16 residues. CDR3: CASSLALLPGNPEAFF. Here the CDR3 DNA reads TGTGCCAGCAGCTTAGCGCTATTGCCAGGGAACCCTGAAGCTTTCTTT.

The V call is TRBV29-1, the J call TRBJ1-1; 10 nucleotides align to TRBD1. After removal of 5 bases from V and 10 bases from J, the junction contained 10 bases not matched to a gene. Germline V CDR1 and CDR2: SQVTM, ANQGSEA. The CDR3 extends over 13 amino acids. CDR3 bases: TGCAGCGTTACGGGACAGGGGTTAGCGGGAGCTTTCTTT. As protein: CSVTGQGLAGAFF. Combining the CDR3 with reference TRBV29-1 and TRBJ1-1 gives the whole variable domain SAVISQKPSRDICQRGTSLTIQCQVDSQVTMMFWYRQQPGQSLTLIATANQGSEATYESGFVIDKFPISRPNLTFSTLTVSNMSPEDSSIYLCSVTGQGLAGAFFGQGTRLTVV.

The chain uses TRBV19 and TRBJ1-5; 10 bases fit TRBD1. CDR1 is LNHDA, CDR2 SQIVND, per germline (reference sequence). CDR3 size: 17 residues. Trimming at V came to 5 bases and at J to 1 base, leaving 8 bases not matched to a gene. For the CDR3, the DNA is TGTGCCAGTAGTTCCCGGACAGGGGGAGGGAGCAATCAGCCCCAGCATTTT. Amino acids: CASSSRTGGGSNQPQHF.

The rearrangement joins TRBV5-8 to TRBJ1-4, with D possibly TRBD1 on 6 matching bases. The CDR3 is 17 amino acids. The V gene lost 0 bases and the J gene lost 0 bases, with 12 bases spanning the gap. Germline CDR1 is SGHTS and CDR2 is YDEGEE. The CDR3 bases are TGTGCCAGCAGCTTGGGCAGGGGAATATCAACTAATGAAAAACTGTTTTTT. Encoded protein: CASSLGRGISTNEKLFF.

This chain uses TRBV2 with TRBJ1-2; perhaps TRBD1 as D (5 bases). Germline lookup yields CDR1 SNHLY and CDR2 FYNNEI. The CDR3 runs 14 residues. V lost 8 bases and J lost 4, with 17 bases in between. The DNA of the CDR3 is TGTGCCAGCTTCCCGGGGGGGATAGGCTATGGCTACACCTTC. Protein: CASFPGGIGYGYTF.

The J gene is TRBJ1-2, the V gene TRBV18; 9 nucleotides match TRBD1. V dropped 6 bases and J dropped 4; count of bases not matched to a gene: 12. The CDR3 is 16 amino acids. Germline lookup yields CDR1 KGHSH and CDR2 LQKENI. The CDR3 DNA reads TGTGCCAGCTCCCAACCGCGAGGACAGGGGACCTATGGCTACACCTTC. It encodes CASSQPRGQGTYGYTF.

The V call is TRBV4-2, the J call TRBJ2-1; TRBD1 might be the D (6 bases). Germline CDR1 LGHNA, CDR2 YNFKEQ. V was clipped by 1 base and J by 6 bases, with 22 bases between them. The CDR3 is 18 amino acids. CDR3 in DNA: TGTGCCAGCAGCCAAGTTTTCGGTGGGCAGGGGCCCCCCAATGAGCAGTTCTTC. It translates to CASSQVFGGQGPPNEQFF.

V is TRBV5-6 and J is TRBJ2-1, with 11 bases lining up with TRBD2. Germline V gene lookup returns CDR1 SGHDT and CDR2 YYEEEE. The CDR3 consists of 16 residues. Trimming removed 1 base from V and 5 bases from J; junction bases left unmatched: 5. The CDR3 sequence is CASSLYGTSGHNEQFF. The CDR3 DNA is TGTGCCAGCAGCTTGTATGGGACTAGCGGACACAATGAGCAGTTCTTC.

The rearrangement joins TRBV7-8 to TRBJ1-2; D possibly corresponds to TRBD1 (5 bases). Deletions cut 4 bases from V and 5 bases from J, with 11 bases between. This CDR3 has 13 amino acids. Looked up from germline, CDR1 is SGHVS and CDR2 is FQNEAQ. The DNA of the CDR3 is TGTGCCAGCAGCTCGACAGATCTATATGGCTACACCTTC. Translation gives CASSSTDLYGYTF.

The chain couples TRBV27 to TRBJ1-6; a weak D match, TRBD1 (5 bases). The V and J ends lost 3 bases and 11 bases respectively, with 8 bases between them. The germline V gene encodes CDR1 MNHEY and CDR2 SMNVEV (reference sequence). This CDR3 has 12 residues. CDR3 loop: CASSFRGTPLHF. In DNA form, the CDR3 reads TGTGCCAGCAGTTTCCGGGGGACACCCCTCCACTTT.

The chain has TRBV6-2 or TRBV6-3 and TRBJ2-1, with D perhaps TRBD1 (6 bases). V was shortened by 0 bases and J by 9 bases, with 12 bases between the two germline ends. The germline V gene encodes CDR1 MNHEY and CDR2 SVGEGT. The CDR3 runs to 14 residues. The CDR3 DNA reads TGTGCCAGCAGTTACTCGATACAGGGTGCTGAGCAGTTCTTC. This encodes CASSYSIQGAEQFF.

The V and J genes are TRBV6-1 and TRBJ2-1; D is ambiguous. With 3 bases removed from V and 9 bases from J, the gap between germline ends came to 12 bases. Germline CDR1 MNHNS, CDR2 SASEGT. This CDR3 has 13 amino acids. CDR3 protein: CASSDQNVAEQFF. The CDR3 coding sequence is TGTGCCAGCAGTGACCAGAACGTCGCTGAGCAGTTCTTC.

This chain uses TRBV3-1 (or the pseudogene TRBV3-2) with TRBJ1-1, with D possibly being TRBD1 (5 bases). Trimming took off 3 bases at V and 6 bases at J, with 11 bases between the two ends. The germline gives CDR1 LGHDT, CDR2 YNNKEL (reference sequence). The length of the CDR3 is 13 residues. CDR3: CASSHLKGPEAFF. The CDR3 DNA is TGTGCCAGCAGCCACCTAAAGGGGCCTGAAGCTTTCTTT.

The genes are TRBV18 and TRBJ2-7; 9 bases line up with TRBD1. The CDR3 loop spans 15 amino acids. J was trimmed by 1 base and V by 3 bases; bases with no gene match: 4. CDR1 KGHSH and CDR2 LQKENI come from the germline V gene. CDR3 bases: TGTGCCAGCTCACCCGGACAGGGGCCGTCCTACGAGCAGTACTTC. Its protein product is CASSPGQGPSYEQYF. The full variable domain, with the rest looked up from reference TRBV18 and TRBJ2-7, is NAGVMQNPRHLVRRRGQEARLRCSPMKGHSHVYWYRQLPEEGLKFMVYLQKENIIDESGMPKERFSAEFPKEGPSILRIQQVVRGDSAAYFCASSPGQGPSYEQYFGPGTRLTVT.

The CDR3 region has the DNA TGTGCCAGCAGCTTTGGGGGACAGGGCTACACCTTC. It encodes CASSFGGQGYTF. The chain couples TRBV5-8 to TRBJ1-2, with 7 bases matching TRBD1. CDR1 SGHTS and CDR2 YDEGEE come from the germline V gene. This CDR3 spans 12 amino acids. Losses at the gene ends were 2 bases for V and 8 bases for J; bases not matched to a gene: 3.

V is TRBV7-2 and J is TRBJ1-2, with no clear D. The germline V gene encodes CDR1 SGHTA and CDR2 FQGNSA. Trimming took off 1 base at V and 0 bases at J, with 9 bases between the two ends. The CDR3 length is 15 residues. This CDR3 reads CASSLEGASNYGYTF. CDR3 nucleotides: TGTGCCAGCAGCTTAGAGGGAGCCTCTAACTATGGCTACACCTTC. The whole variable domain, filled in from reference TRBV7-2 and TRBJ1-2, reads GAGVSQSPSNKVTEKGKDVELRCDPISGHTALYWYRQSLGQGLEFLIYFQGNSAPDKSGLPSDRFSAERTGGSVSTLTIQRTQQEDSAVYLCASSLEGASNYGYTFGSGTRLTVV.

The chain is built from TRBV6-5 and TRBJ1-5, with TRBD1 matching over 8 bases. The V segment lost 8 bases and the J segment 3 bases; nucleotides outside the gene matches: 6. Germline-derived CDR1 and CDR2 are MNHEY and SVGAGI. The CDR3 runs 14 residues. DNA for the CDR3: TGTGCCAGCGACAGGGGAAGCAACAATCAGCCCCAGCATTTT. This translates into CASDRGSNNQPQHF.